A selection of T cell receptor beta chains follows, all from one sample in a study of blood T cells in healthy people across ages. TCRdb used MiXCR to reprocess the 5' RACE reads, holding one entry per CDR3 protein. Of around 1,100,000 distinct CDR3 sequences detected, around two fifths appear once; the ten largest clones hold approximately 14%. Sequencing input: blood. All receptors come from a man younger than 35 in good health. CDR3s include the opening cysteine and the closing phenylalanine or tryptophan. The order of the fields is clone size, J gene, V gene, D gene, CDR3 protein, CDR3 DNA. A D gene is named only where the DNA matches it firmly. Only some rows state a clone size, as once, few, many or a class for expanded clones.

abundance: few
j_gene: TRBJ2-1
v_gene: TRBV2
d_gene: TRBD1
CDR3aa: CASGDRGQVRNEQFF
CDR3nt: TGTGCCAGCGGGGACAGGGGGCAAGTAAGGAATGAGCAGTTCTTC

abundance: .
j_gene: TRBJ2-3
v_gene: TRBV5-6
d_gene: .
CDR3aa: CASSLFRGLTDTQYF
CDR3nt: TGTGCCAGCAGCTTGTTTAGGGGTCTCACAGATACGCAGTATTTT

abundance: .
j_gene: TRBJ1-4
v_gene: TRBV4-1
d_gene: .
CDR3aa: CASSQFAGEKLFF
CDR3nt: TGCGCCAGCAGCCAATTCGCCGGGGAAAAACTGTTTTTT

abundance: .
j_gene: TRBJ1-5
v_gene: TRBV10-3
d_gene: .
CDR3aa: CAIGSGGGSNQPQHF
CDR3nt: TGTGCCATCGGGAGCGGAGGAGGTAGCAATCAGCCCCAGCATTTT

abundance: few
j_gene: TRBJ1-1
v_gene: TRBV30
d_gene: .
CDR3aa: CAWSVRRRNTEAFF
CDR3nt: TGTGCCTGGAGTGTACGGAGAAGGAACACTGAAGCTTTCTTT

abundance: .
j_gene: TRBJ1-2
v_gene: TRBV6-1
d_gene: .
CDR3aa: CASSEEGLPYGYTF
CDR3nt: TGTGCCAGCAGTGAAGAGGGGCTACCATATGGCTACACCTTC

abundance: few
j_gene: TRBJ1-5
v_gene: TRBV4-3
d_gene: .
CDR3aa: CASSQDVTYNQPQHF
CDR3nt: TGCGCCAGCAGCCAAGATGTCACCTATAATCAGCCCCAGCATTTT

abundance: .
j_gene: TRBJ2-1
v_gene: TRBV20-1
d_gene: .
CDR3aa: CSARDFSGVYNEQFF
CDR3nt: TGCAGTGCTAGAGATTTTAGCGGCGTCTACAATGAGCAGTTCTTC

abundance: .
j_gene: TRBJ2-5
v_gene: TRBV7-9
d_gene: TRBD1
CDR3aa: CASRPGQPQETQYF
CDR3nt: TGTGCCAGCAGACCGGGACAGCCTCAAGAGACCCAGTACTTC

abundance: .
j_gene: TRBJ1-5
v_gene: TRBV7-2
d_gene: .
CDR3aa: CASSDAYGVVSNQPQHF
CDR3nt: TGTGCCAGCAGCGATGCATATGGGGTTGTGAGCAATCAGCCCCAGCATTTT

abundance: .
j_gene: TRBJ1-2
v_gene: TRBV6-2/TRBV6-3
d_gene: TRBD1
CDR3aa: CASSLQGEEANYGYTF
CDR3nt: TGTGCCAGCAGTCTACAGGGGGAAGAAGCTAACTATGGCTACACCTTC

abundance: .
j_gene: TRBJ2-7
v_gene: TRBV12-3/TRBV12-4
d_gene: .
CDR3aa: CASSLGRQSYNEQYF
CDR3nt: TGTGCCAGCAGTTTGGGCCGGCAGTCCTACAATGAGCAGTACTTC

abundance: .
j_gene: TRBJ2-7
v_gene: TRBV4-1
d_gene: .
CDR3aa: CASSQDSRSGTSYEQYF
CDR3nt: TGCGCCAGCAGCCAAGATAGCAGATCCGGGACTTCATACGAGCAGTACTTC

abundance: few
j_gene: TRBJ1-1
v_gene: TRBV5-1
d_gene: TRBD1
CDR3aa: CASSLLQGQAAEAFF
CDR3nt: TGCGCCAGCAGCTTACTACAGGGGCAAGCGGCTGAAGCTTTCTTT

abundance: once
j_gene: TRBJ2-2
v_gene: TRBV12-3/TRBV12-4
d_gene: TRBD1
CDR3aa: CASSLGQGMGGELFF
CDR3nt: TGTGCCAGCAGTTTAGGACAGGGAATGGGGGGGGAGCTGTTTTTT

abundance: few
j_gene: TRBJ2-4
v_gene: TRBV12-3/TRBV12-4
d_gene: .
CDR3aa: CASSLSDLAKNIQYF
CDR3nt: TGTGCCAGCAGTTTATCAGATCTAGCCAAAAACATTCAGTACTTC

abundance: .
j_gene: TRBJ1-1
v_gene: TRBV12-3/TRBV12-4
d_gene: .
CDR3aa: CASSPSHGGSEAFF
CDR3nt: TGTGCCAGCAGCCCTTCCCACGGTGGCTCTGAAGCTTTCTTT

abundance: .
j_gene: TRBJ2-1
v_gene: TRBV29-1
d_gene: TRBD1
CDR3aa: CSVTPSIRDSYNEQFF
CDR3nt: TGCAGCGTGACTCCATCAATCCGGGACAGTTACAATGAGCAGTTCTTC